This T cell receptor (beta chain) was captured in a study of blood T cell repertoires in COVID-19. Background on the study: From the United States, Italy and Spain came samples of acute and convalescent COVID-19.

Looked up from germline, CDR1 is SGHTS and CDR2 is YDEGEE. The CDR3 consists of 12 residues. Trimming removed 7 bases at V and 5 bases at J, with 12 bases between. Profiling relied on immunoSEQ multiplex PCR, and the TCRdb table lists in-frame clones only, not all of them. The sample carries some 110,000 clones, 70% to 85% recorded once. The source material was peripheral blood. The chain recombines TRBV5-8 with TRBJ1-1, with D tentatively TRBD1 (5 bases). This TCR was sampled from a middle-aged man with acute or convalescent COVID-19. The chain's CDR3 is CASGREWTEAFF. In DNA, the CDR3 is TGTGCCAGCGGCAGGGAATGGACTGAAGCTTTCTTT.